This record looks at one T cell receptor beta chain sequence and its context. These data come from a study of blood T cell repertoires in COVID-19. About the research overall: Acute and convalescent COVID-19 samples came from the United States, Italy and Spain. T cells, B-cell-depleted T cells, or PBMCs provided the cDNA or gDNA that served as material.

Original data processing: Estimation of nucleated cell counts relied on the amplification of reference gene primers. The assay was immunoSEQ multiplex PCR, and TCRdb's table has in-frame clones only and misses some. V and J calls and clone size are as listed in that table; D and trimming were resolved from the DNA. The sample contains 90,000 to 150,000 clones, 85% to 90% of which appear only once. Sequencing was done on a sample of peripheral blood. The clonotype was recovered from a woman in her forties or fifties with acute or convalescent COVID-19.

This CDR3 is CASGRDIYLSSPLHF. The CDR3, as DNA: TGCGCCAGCGGCCGGGACATCTACCTTTCTTCACCCCTCCACTTT. V gene TRBV4-3 combines with J gene TRBJ1-6, with a possible D match to TRBD1 (6 bases). The CDR3 is made up of 15 amino acids. Looked up from germline, CDR1 is LGHNA and CDR2 is YSLEER. V lost 8 bases and J 9 bases, leaving 20 bases between the germline ends.